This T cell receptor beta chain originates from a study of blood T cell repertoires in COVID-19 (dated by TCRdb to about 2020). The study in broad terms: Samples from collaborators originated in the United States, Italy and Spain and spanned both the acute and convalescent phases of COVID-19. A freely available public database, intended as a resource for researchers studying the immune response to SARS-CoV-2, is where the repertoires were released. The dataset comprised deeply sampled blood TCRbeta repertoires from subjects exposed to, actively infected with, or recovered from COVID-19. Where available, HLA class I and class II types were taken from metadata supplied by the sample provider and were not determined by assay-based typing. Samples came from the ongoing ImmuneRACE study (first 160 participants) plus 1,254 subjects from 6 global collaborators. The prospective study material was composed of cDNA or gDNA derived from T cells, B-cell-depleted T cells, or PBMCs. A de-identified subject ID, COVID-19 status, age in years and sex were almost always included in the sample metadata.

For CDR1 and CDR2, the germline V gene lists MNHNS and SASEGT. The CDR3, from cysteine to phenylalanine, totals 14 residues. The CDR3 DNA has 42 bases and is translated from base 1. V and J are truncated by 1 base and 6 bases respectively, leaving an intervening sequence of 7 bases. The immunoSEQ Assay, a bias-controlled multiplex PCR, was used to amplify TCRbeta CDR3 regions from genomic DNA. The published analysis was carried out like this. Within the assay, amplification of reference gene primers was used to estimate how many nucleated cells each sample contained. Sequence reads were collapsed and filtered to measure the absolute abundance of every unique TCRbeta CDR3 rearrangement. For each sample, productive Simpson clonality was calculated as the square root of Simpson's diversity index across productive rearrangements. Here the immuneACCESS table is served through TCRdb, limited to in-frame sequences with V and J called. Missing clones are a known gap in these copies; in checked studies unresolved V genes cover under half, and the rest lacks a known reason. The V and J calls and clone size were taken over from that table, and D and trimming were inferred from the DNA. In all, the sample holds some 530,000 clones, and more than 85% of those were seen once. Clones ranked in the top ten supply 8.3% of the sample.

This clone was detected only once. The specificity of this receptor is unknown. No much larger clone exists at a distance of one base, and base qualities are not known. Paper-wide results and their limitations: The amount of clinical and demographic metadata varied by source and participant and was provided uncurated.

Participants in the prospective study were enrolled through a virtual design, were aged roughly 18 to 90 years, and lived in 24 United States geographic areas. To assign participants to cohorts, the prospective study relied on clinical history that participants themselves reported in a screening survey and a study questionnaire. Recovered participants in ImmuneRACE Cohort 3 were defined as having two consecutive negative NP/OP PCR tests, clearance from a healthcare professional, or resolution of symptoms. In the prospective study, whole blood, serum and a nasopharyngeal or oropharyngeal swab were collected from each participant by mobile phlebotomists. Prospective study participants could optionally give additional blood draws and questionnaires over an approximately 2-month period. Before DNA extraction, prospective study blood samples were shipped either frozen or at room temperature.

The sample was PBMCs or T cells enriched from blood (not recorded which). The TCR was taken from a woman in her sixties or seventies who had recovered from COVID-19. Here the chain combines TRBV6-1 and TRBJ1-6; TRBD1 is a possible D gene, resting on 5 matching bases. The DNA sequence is TGTGCCAGCAGTGAAGACAGGCTTAATTCACCCCTCCACTTT. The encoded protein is CASSEDRLNSPLHF.